A selection of T cell receptor beta chains follows, all from one sample in a study of blood T cell repertoires in COVID-19. This table comes from immunoSEQ multiplex PCR, and its TCRdb copy is limited to in-frame clones, with some not included. The sample holds 350,000 to 450,000 clones, around 85% seen once. Sequencing input: peripheral blood. The receptors were sampled from a woman younger than 35 with acute or convalescent COVID-19. CDR3s include the opening cysteine and the closing phenylalanine or tryptophan. D genes are given only for firm matches. Size values are once, few and many counts, or a class for expanded clones, and some rows have none.

.,TRBV19,few,TRBJ1-5,TGTGCCAGTAGTATTTACGACGGGTACCGAAATCAGCCCCAGCATTTT,CASSIYDGYRNQPQHF
.,TRBV30,few,TRBJ1-6,TGTGCCTGGAGTACTAACTATAATTCACCCCTCCACTTT,CAWSTNYNSPLHF
TRBD1,TRBV9,.,TRBJ1-3,TGTGCCAGCAGCGTCCAGGGGGCGGAATTTCCTGGAAACACCATATATTTT,CASSVQGAEFPGNTIYF
.,TRBV11-2,.,TRBJ2-5,TGTGCCAGCAGCTTAGATCGGGGGTACCAAGAGACCCAGTACTTC,CASSLDRGYQETQYF
.,TRBV5-4,few,TRBJ2-5,TGTGCCAGCAGTCTCGGGCAAGAGACCCAGTACTTC,CASSLGQETQYF
TRBD1,TRBV28,few,TRBJ2-7,TGTGCCAGCAGGGGACAGGGGGCTTCCTACGAGCAGTACTTC,CASRGQGASYEQYF
.,TRBV28,.,TRBJ1-5,TGTGCCAGCAGATTGGAGGGCAATCAGCCCCAGCATTTT,CASRLEGNQPQHF
TRBD1,TRBV29-1,.,TRBJ1-1,TGCAGCGTTGAAAGGGACAGGGGAGAGGAGGCTGAAGCTTTCTTT,CSVERDRGEEAEAFF
TRBD1,TRBV5-1,.,TRBJ1-1,TGCGCCAGCAGCTTAGAAGGACAGGGACGCGCTGAAGCTTTCTTT,CASSLEGQGRAEAFF
.,TRBV3-1/TRBV3-2,.,TRBJ2-7,TGTGCCAGCAGCCAAGACGGCCCGGCGGGGTTCTACGAGCAGTACTTC,CASSQDGPAGFYEQYF